Listed here are 4 T cell receptor beta chains from one sample, sequenced in a study of cytomegalovirus exposure and HLA in healthy donors. Use of 60 Vbeta and 13 Jbeta primers characterized the PCR. Clones were read by immunoSEQ multiplex PCR, and TCRdb kept only the in-frame ones, dropping some. This table has 75,000 to 100,000 clones, 65% to 75% appearing once. The source material was PBMCs. The receptors originated from a woman in her 70s in good health and CMV-seropositive.

The chain uses TRBV7-9 and TRBJ2-5, with 11 bases aligning to TRBD2. The J call is uncertain, as TRBJ2-7 better fits the DNA end. The CDR3 has 15 residues. Germline V gives CDR1 SEHNR, CDR2 FQNEAQ (reference sequence). The CDR3 nucleotides read TGTGCCAGCAGCTCCACCGGGACTAGCGGAGACGAGCAGTACTTC. Protein: CASSSTGTSGDEQYF.

This chain uses TRBV5-1 with TRBJ2-2, with 10 bases fitting TRBD2. The germline V gene encodes CDR1 SGHRS and CDR2 YFSETQ. CDR3 length: 18 residues. The V gene end was trimmed by 2 bases and the J gene end by 5 bases; junction bases not matched to a gene: 12. For the CDR3, the DNA is TGCGCCAGCAGCTTCCCAGCGGGGGGGAAACTCCGAACCGGGGAGCTGTTTTTT. Its translation: CASSFPAGGKLRTGELFF.

The rearrangement links TRBV7-3 to TRBJ2-1; D is possibly TRBD1 (6 bases). This CDR3 contains 12 residues. V lost 4 bases and J lost 6, with 7 bases in between. Germline assignment: CDR1 SGHTA and CDR2 FQGTGA. This chain's CDR3 is CASSSRGNEQFF. CDR3 DNA: TGTGCCAGCAGCTCCAGGGGCAATGAGCAGTTCTTC.

The chain couples TRBV5-1 to TRBJ2-3, with a weak D call TRBD1 (5 bases). CDR1 is SGHRS and CDR2 is YFSETQ in the germline V gene. The CDR3 runs 14 residues. Trimming took 1 base from V and 3 from J, leaving 9 bases between them. CDR3 amino acids: CASSLSGLTDTQYF. CDR3 bases: TGCGCCAGCAGCTTGTCAGGGCTTACAGATACGCAGTATTTT.